The next 26 T cell receptor beta chains were all read from a single sample in a study of shared clonotypes between healthy human individuals. Data came from immunoSEQ multiplex PCR; TCRdb stores just in-frame clones and leaves some out. The table has a few hundred thousand clones, over 70% seen once; the top ten hold about 10%. Input material: memory CD4+ T cells sorted from blood. As to subset: CD45RA-negative fraction. Receptors were obtained from a man in his thirties or forties in good health.

In this sample, this clone turned up many times. The chain recombines TRBV7-8 with TRBJ2-1; 10 nucleotides line up with TRBD2. CDR1 and CDR2 (germline): SGHVS, FQNEAQ. After removal of 1 base from V and 9 bases from J, the junction contained 15 bases not matched to a gene. This CDR3 is 18 amino acids long. CDR3 sequence: CASSLVPPRLAGVVEQFF. Here the CDR3 DNA reads TGTGCCAGCAGCTTAGTCCCCCCGAGGCTAGCGGGAGTGGTTGAGCAGTTCTTC.

This chain uses TRBV9 with TRBJ1-3; D is uncertain. Germline CDR1 SGDLS, CDR2 YYNGEE. The CDR3 loop spans 18 amino acids. Trimming left V 0 bases short and J 0 bases short, with 16 bases between. CDR3 amino acids: CASSVELFGPSSGNTIYF. For the CDR3, the DNA is TGTGCCAGCAGCGTAGAGTTATTTGGACCCAGCTCTGGAAACACCATATATTTT.

This chain joins TRBV25-1 and TRBJ2-6, with 7 positions matching TRBD1. CDR1 and CDR2 (germline): MGHDK, SYGVNS. The CDR3 consists of 17 residues. V gave up 3 bases and J gave up 0 bases; unmatched junction bases: 5. In DNA, the CDR3 is TGTGCCAGCAGTGACCTCAGGGGGAGCTCTGGGGCCAACGTCCTGACTTTC. Amino acid sequence: CASSDLRGSSGANVLTF.

The sample holds a few counts of this clone. Other DNA sequences within the sample encode an identical CDR3. V and J are TRBV29-1 and TRBJ2-3; the D gene is possibly TRBD1 (5 bases). Germline-derived CDR1 and CDR2 are SQVTM and ANQGSEA. The V end lost 3 bases, the J end lost 1 base, and 8 bases lay between the germline ends. The CDR3 length is 13 residues. The CDR3 sequence: CSVDQGGTDTQYF. The DNA for the CDR3 is TGCAGCGTTGATCAAGGGGGCACAGATACGCAGTATTTT.

This clone was detected only a few times. Other DNA sequences in this sample translate to the same CDR3. The chain recombines TRBV5-1 with TRBJ1-1; D is perhaps TRBD1 (5 bases). V shed 2 bases and J shed 5 bases, with 13 bases lying between them. The CDR3 has 14 residues. Germline assignment: CDR1 SGHRS and CDR2 YFSETQ. The chain's CDR3 is CASSFGGASTEAFF. The CDR3 bases are TGCGCCAGCAGCTTCGGAGGGGCGAGTACTGAAGCTTTCTTT.

This sequence joins TRBV7-9 and TRBJ2-2, with D perhaps TRBD2 (5 bases). The length of the CDR3 is 17 residues. Looked up from germline, CDR1 is SEHNR and CDR2 is FQNEAQ (reference sequence). Deletions cut 7 bases from V and 3 bases from J, with 21 bases between. The CDR3 loop reads CASTRGYETIDTGELFF. The CDR3 coding sequence is TGTGCCAGCACCCGGGGATATGAGACGATCGACACCGGGGAGCTGTTTTTT.

In this sample, this clone turned up once. The rearrangement uses TRBV2 and TRBJ2-7; 15 bases fit TRBD2. V trimming: 11 bases; J trimming: 4 bases; junction bases outside the gene matches: 18. In germline, CDR1 is SNHLY, CDR2 FYNNEI. This CDR3 spans 18 amino acids. CDR3 sequence (DNA): TGTGCCGTTACTGAGGGGACTAGCGGGGGGACGAGGGCTTACGAGCAGTACTTC. Translated: CAVTEGTSGGTRAYEQYF.

The V gene is TRBV5-1, the J gene TRBJ2-7; 8 bases are a match to TRBD1. Germline V gene sequence: CDR1 SGHRS, CDR2 YFSETQ. This CDR3 contains 16 residues. After removal of 4 bases from V and 2 bases from J, the junction contained 11 bases not matched to a gene. CDR3 DNA: TGCGCCAGCAGCCTGGACAGGGAAACGAGCCCCTACGAGCAGTACTTC. This sequence encodes CASSLDRETSPYEQYF.

This clone appeared a few times. J is TRBJ2-5 and V is TRBV5-1; the match to TRBD2 covers 9 bases. Trimming cost V 5 bases and J 0 bases; bases outside gene matches: 17. The CDR3 length is 19 residues. CDR1 is SGHRS, CDR2 YFSETQ, per germline. CDR3 bases: TGCGCCAGCAGACACTCCGGGACTAGCTCTGGTGGTCACCAAGAGACCCAGTACTTC. Translating it yields CASRHSGTSSGGHQETQYF.

This sequence joins TRBV7-9 and TRBJ2-3; TRBD2 matches 8 bases. The germline CDR1 and CDR2 sequences are SEHNR and FQNEAQ (reference sequence). V trimming: 4 bases; J trimming: 5 bases; junction bases outside the gene matches: 2. The CDR3 contains 13 residues. CDR3 nucleotide sequence: TGTGCCAGCAGCTGGGCGGGAGGAGATACGCAGTATTTT. Translated, it gives CASSWAGGDTQYF.

The chain couples TRBV5-5 to TRBJ2-5, with D unclear. Trimming pared 1 base from V and 2 bases from J, leaving 9 bases between. CDR3 size: 14 residues. Germline CDR1 is SGHKS and CDR2 is YYEKEE (reference sequence). This chain's CDR3 is CASSLFSEQETQYF. In DNA form, the CDR3 reads TGTGCCAGCAGCTTGTTCTCGGAGCAAGAGACCCAGTACTTC.

Only one count was recorded for this clone. The chain joins TRBV20-1 to TRBJ2-7, with D uncertain. Germline values: CDR1 DFQATT, CDR2 SNEGSKA (reference sequence). The CDR3 is made up of 10 amino acids. CDR3 loop: CSADDYEQYF. CDR3 nucleotide sequence: TGCAGCGCAGATGACTACGAGCAGTACTTC.

This chain connects TRBV27 to TRBJ1-5; D call uncertain. V was cut by 10 bases and J by 9 bases, with 13 bases left in between. Looked up from germline, CDR1 is MNHEY and CDR2 is SMNVEV (reference sequence). The CDR3 is 11 amino acids. This CDR3 reads CATGWLRPQHF. CDR3 DNA: TGTGCCACCGGGTGGTTGCGGCCCCAGCATTTT.

This sequence joins TRBV27 and TRBJ2-7; 9 bases agree with TRBD2. The V segment lost 0 bases and the J segment 3 bases; nucleotides outside the gene matches: 12. From germline, CDR1 is MNHEY and CDR2 SMNVEV (reference sequence). This CDR3 is 18 amino acids long. This chain's CDR3 is CASSLSRRGAAGGYEQYF. The CDR3 DNA follows: TGTGCCAGCAGTTTATCCCGTCGTGGGGCAGCGGGAGGCTACGAGCAGTACTTC.

J is TRBJ1-2 and V is TRBV10-2; D uncertain. Germline CDR1 reads WSHSY; CDR2 reads SAAADI. The CDR3 has 15 residues. V dropped 2 bases and J dropped 2 bases, with 12 bases sitting between them. CDR3 nucleotide sequence: TGCGCCAGCAGTGAGGGGCCAGGTTTAAACTATGGCTACACCTTC. Its translation: CASSEGPGLNYGYTF.

This clone was picked up one time. CDR3: CASSETPNSGNTIYF. The DNA of the CDR3 is TGTGCCAGCAGTGAAACACCGAACTCTGGAAACACCATATATTTT. This chain uses TRBV2 with TRBJ1-3, with no clear D. The V end lost 2 bases, the J end lost 0 bases, and 8 bases lay between the germline ends. The CDR3 is 15 residues long. Germline V gene lookup returns CDR1 SNHLY and CDR2 FYNNEI.

The chain combines TRBV11-2 with TRBJ2-2, with D hard to call. The CDR3 contains 13 residues. In germline, CDR1 is SGHAT, CDR2 FQNNGV. V shed 3 bases and J shed 2 bases, with 4 bases lying between them. The CDR3 sequence is CASSLSNTGELFF. The CDR3, as DNA: TGTGCCAGCAGCTTGAGCAACACCGGGGAGCTGTTTTTT.

This clone was seen a single time. The chain couples TRBV7-7 to TRBJ2-1; D ambiguous. Germline V gene data show CDR1 as SSHAT and CDR2 as FNYEAQ (reference sequence). The germline V and J ends were trimmed by 5 bases and 5 bases, with 13 bases remaining between them. This CDR3 spans 14 amino acids. This chain's CDR3 is CASSEAQTDNEQFF. The CDR3 region has the DNA TGTGCCAGCAGCGAAGCACAAACCGACAATGAGCAGTTCTTC.

The chain couples TRBV14 to TRBJ2-1; 9 bases are shared with TRBD2. Looked up from germline, CDR1 is SGHDN and CDR2 is FVKESK. Germline trimming cut 2 bases from V and 3 bases from J; bases unmatched to any gene: 11. The CDR3 runs 18 residues. CDR3 in amino acids: CASSQFGGRAAGYNEQFF. As DNA, the CDR3 is TGTGCCAGCAGCCAATTCGGCGGGAGGGCCGCAGGCTACAATGAGCAGTTCTTC.

This chain connects TRBV7-2 to TRBJ2-5, with 7 bases identical to TRBD2. Germline loops: CDR1 SGHTA, CDR2 FQGNSA. This CDR3 contains 14 residues. V shed 4 bases and J 2 bases; nucleotides not matched to a gene: 4. Here the CDR3 DNA reads TGTGCCAGCAGCTCTTGGACTAGTCAAGAGACCCAGTACTTC. It codes for CASSSWTSQETQYF. The entire variable domain, with the rest obtained from reference TRBV7-2 and TRBJ2-5, is as follows: GAGVSQSPSNKVTEKGKDVELRCDPISGHTALYWYRQSLGQGLEFLIYFQGNSAPDKSGLPSDRFSAERTGGSVSTLTIQRTQQEDSAVYLCASSSWTSQETQYFGPGTRLLVL.

This chain links TRBV2 with TRBJ2-1, with 7 bases identical to TRBD2. CDR3 size: 17 residues. Germline V gene data show CDR1 as SNHLY and CDR2 as FYNNEI. V was clipped by 8 bases and J by 0 bases; unmatched bases: 13. This CDR3 is CASAWEGSGTSYNEQFF. CDR3 nucleotide sequence: TGTGCCAGCGCGTGGGAGGGGTCCGGGACCTCCTACAATGAGCAGTTCTTC.

J is TRBJ2-5 and V is TRBV5-1; 8 positions match TRBD1. The DNA end favors TRBJ2-7, so the J call may be wrong. The CDR3 has 15 residues. Germline values: CDR1 SGHRS, CDR2 YFSETQ. The CDR3 DNA sequence: TGCGCCAGCAGCGTCTCAACAGGGGGAGATTACGAGCAGTACTTC. Translating it yields CASSVSTGGDYEQYF.

The chain is built from TRBV7-2 and TRBJ1-1; no clear D. The CDR3 sequence is 17 residues long. V gave up 3 bases and J gave up 1 base, with 18 bases separating them. Germline V gene data show CDR1 as SGHTA and CDR2 as FQGNSA. The CDR3 DNA is TGTGCCAGCAGCTTCTTAGAAGGAGTTCAAAGGAACACTGAAGCTTTCTTT. It specifies CASSFLEGVQRNTEAFF.

As to this clone: Distinct nucleotide sequences in the sample also encode this CDR3. This chain joins TRBV18 and TRBJ2-7; D unclear. V lost 2 bases, J lost 1 base, and 3 bases lay in between. The germline gives CDR1 KGHSH, CDR2 LQKENI. The CDR3 has 12 amino acids. The CDR3 DNA sequence: TGTGCCAGCTCACCAGAGTCCTACGAGCAGTACTTC. This gives the protein CASSPESYEQYF. Full variable domain (rest looked up from reference TRBV18 and TRBJ2-7): NAGVMQNPRHLVRRRGQEARLRCSPMKGHSHVYWYRQLPEEGLKFMVYLQKENIIDESGMPKERFSAEFPKEGPSILRIQQVVRGDSAAYFCASSPESYEQYFGPGTRLTVT.

The chain employs TRBV1 and TRBJ2-1; the table calls TRBD2, which could not be checked here. TRBV1 is a listed pseudogene. The CDR3 sequence is 18 residues long. As DNA, the CDR3 is TGCACCAGCAGCCACCTCGGACTAGCTAAGACCTCCTACAATGAGCAGTTCTTC. It codes for CTSSHLGLAKTSYNEQFF.

This clone was counted between two and nine times. V is TRBV9 and J is TRBJ2-7; 7 positions agree with TRBD1. This CDR3 is built from 15 residues. V trimming: 2 bases; J trimming: 5 bases; junction bases outside the gene matches: 10. CDR1 and CDR2 (germline): SGDLS, YYNGEE. The CDR3 is CASSVTGTETNEQYF. The CDR3 nucleotides are TGTGCCAGCAGCGTGACAGGGACGGAGACAAACGAGCAGTACTTC.